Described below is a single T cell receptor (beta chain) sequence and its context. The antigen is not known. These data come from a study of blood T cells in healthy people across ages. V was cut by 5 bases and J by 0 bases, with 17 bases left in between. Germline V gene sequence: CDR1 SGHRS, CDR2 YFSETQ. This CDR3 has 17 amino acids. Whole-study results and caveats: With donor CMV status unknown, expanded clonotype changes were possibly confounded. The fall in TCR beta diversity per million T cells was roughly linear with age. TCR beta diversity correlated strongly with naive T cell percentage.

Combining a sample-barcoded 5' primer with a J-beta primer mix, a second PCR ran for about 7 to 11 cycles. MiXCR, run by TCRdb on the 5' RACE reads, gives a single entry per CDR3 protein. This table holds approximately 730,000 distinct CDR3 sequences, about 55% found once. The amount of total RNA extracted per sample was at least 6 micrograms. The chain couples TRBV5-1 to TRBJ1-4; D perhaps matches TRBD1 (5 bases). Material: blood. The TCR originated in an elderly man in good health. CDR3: CASSLLPGAATNEKLFF. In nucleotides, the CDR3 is TGCGCCAGCAGTCTTCTTCCCGGGGCTGCAACTAATGAAAAACTGTTTTTT.